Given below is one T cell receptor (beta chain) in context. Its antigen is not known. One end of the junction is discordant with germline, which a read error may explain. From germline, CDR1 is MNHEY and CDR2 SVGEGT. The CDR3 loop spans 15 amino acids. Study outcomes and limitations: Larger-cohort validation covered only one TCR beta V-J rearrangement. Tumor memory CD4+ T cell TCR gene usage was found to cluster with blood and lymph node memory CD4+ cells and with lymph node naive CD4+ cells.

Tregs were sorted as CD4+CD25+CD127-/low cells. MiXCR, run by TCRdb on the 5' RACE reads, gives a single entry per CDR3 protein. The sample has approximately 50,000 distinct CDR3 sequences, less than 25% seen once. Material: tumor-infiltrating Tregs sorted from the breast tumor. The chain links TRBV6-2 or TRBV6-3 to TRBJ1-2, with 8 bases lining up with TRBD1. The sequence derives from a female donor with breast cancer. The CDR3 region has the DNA TGTGCCAGCAGTTACCAGGGACAGGAAACCCGTGGCTGCACCTTC. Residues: CASSYQGQETRGCTF.